The clone carrying this T cell receptor (beta chain) was observed a few times. Unique molecular identifiers (one per individual cDNA molecule) were attached. TCRdb reanalysed the 5' RACE reads using MiXCR and keeps one entry per CDR3 protein. This table has roughly 83,000 distinct CDR3 sequences, about 10% appearing once. The CDR3 extends over 14 amino acids. V was trimmed by 7 bases and J by 4 bases, leaving 11 bases between them. The data are from a study of early T cells in non-severe SARS-CoV-2 infection. Study at large: Bulk RNA taken from unsorted whole blood was sequenced, leaving chains unpaired.

The source material was whole blood, sampled at baseline. The genes are TRBV12-3 or TRBV12-4 and TRBJ2-6; unclear D gene. This sequence originates from an adult who was a healthcare worker with PCR-confirmed SARS-CoV-2 infection or an uninfected control (not recorded which). The CDR3: CASTPSSGANVLTF. In DNA, the CDR3 is TGTGCCAGCACCCCATCTTCGGGGGCCAACGTCCTGACTTTC.